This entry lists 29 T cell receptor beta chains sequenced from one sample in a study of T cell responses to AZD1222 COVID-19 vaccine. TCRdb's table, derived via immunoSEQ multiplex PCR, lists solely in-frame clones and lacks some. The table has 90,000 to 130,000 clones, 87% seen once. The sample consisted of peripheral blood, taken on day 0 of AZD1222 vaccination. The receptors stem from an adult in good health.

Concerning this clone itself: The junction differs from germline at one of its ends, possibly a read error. The CDR3 sequence is CASSLAQGAQMAQYF. In DNA, the CDR3 is TGTGCCAGCAGCCTAGCACAAGGCGCCCAAATGGCCCAGTACTTC. V is TRBV7-2 and J is TRBJ2-5; D might be TRBD2 (5 bases). Germline CDR1 and CDR2: SGHTA and FQGNSA. The CDR3 is made up of 15 amino acids.

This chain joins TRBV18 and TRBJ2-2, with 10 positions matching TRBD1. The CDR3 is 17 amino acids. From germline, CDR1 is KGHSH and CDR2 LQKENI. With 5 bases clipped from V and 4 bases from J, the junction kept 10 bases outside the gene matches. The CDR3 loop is CASSALPGQGSTGELFF. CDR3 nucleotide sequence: TGTGCCAGCTCAGCACTACCGGGACAGGGGAGCACCGGGGAGCTGTTTTTT. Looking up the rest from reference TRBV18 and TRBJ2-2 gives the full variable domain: NAGVMQNPRHLVRRRGQEARLRCSPMKGHSHVYWYRQLPEEGLKFMVYLQKENIIDESGMPKERFSAEFPKEGPSILRIQQVVRGDSAAYFCASSALPGQGSTGELFFGEGSRLTVL.

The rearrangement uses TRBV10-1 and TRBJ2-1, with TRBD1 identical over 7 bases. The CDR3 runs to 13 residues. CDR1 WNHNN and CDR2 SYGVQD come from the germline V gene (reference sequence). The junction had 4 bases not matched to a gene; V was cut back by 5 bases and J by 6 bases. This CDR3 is CASSLWTGNEQFF. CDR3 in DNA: TGCGCCAGCAGTCTCTGGACAGGCAATGAGCAGTTCTTC.

CDR3 in DNA: TGCGCCAGCAGCCAAGAGCGACTAGCGGGGCCTAATGAGCAGTTCTTC. Translating it yields CASSQERLAGPNEQFF. The J gene is TRBJ2-1, the V gene TRBV4-3, with 11 positions matching TRBD2. CDR1 and CDR2 from the germline V gene are LGHNA and YSLEER. Trimming cost V 0 bases and J 7 bases; bases outside gene matches: 5. The CDR3 sequence is 16 residues long.

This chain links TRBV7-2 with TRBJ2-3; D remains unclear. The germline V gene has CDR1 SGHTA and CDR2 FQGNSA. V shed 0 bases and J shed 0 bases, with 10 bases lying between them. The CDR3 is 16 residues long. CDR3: CASSLALYASTDTQYF. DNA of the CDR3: TGTGCCAGCAGCTTAGCGTTATATGCTAGCACAGATACGCAGTATTTT.

CDR3 nucleotide sequence: TGTGCTAGTGGTTTGTCCGGGGATTGGGAGGCTGAAGCTTTCTTT. Its protein is CASGLSGDWEAEAFF. V gene TRBV12-5 combines with J gene TRBJ1-1; no firm D call. The CDR3 is 15 residues long. The germline V and J ends were trimmed by 2 bases and 6 bases, with 16 bases remaining between them. The germline V gene has CDR1 LGHNT and CDR2 FRNRAP.

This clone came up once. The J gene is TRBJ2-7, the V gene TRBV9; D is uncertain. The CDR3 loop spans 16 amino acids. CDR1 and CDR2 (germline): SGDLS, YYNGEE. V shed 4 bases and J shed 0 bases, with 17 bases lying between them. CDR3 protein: CASSSGRASVSYEQYF. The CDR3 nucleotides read TGTGCCAGCAGCTCGGGCCGGGCCAGTGTCTCCTACGAGCAGTACTTC.

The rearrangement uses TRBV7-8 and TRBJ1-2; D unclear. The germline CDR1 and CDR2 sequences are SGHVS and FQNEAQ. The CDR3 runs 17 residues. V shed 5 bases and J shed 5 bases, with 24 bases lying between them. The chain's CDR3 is CASSLNPVSRTSYGYTF. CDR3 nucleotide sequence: TGTGCCAGCAGCCTAAACCCCGTCTCTCGCACTTCGTATGGCTACACCTTC. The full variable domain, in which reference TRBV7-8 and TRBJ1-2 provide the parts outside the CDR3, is GAGVSQSPRYKVAKRGQDVALRCDPISGHVSLFWYQQALGQGPEFLTYFQNEAQLDKSGLPSDRFFAERPEGSVSTLKIQRTQQEDSAVYLCASSLNPVSRTSYGYTFGSGTRLTVV.

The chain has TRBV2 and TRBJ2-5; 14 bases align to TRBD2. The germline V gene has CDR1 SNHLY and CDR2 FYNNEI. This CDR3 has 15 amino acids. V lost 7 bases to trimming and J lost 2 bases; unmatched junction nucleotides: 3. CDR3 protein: CASKGTSGSQETQYF. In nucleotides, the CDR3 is TGTGCCAGCAAGGGGACTAGCGGGAGTCAAGAGACCCAGTACTTC.

The CDR3 spells CATLLAGSQETQYF. Written as DNA, the CDR3 is TGTGCCACTTTGCTCGCGGGGTCACAAGAGACCCAGTACTTC. The rearrangement uses TRBV6-6 and TRBJ2-5, with a possible D match to TRBD2 (6 bases). Trimming pared 10 bases from V and 2 bases from J, leaving 17 bases between. Germline loops: CDR1 MNHNY, CDR2 SVGAGI (reference sequence). CDR3 length: 14 residues.

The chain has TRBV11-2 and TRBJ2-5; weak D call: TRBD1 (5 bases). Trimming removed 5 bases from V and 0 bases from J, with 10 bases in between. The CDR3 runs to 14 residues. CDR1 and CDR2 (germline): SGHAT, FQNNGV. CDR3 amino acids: CASSPWTHQETQYF. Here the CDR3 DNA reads TGTGCCAGCAGCCCTTGGACACACCAAGAGACCCAGTACTTC.

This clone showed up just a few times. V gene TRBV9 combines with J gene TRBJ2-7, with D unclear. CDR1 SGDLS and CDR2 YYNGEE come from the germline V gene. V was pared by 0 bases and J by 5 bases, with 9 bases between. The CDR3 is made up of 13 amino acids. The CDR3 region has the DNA TGTGCCAGCAGCGTAGATGAGTCCAACGAGCAGTACTTC. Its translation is CASSVDESNEQYF.

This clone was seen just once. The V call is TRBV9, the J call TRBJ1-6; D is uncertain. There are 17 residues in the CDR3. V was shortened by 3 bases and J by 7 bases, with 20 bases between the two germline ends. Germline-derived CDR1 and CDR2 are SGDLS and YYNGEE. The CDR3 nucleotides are TGTGCCAGCAGCGCCTTCTCCACTAGAGGCAGAAATTCACCCCTCCACTTT. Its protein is CASSAFSTRGRNSPLHF.

The CDR3 DNA reads as TGCAGCGTTGGCCGGGGAGGAAGGGAATACGGCAATCAGCCCCAGCATTTT. Protein: CSVGRGGREYGNQPQHF. This chain connects TRBV29-1 to TRBJ1-5; D uncertain. Germline lookup yields CDR1 SQVTM and CDR2 ANQGSEA. The ends were cut back, 4 bases at V and 2 bases at J, with 21 bases in the middle. This CDR3 spans 17 amino acids.

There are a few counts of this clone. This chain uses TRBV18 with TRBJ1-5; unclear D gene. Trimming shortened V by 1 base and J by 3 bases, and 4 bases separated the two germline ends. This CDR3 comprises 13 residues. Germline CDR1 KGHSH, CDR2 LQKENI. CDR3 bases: TGTGCCAGCTCACCACAGGACAATCAGCCCCAGCATTTT. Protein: CASSPQDNQPQHF. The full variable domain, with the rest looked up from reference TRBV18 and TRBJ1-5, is NAGVMQNPRHLVRRRGQEARLRCSPMKGHSHVYWYRQLPEEGLKFMVYLQKENIIDESGMPKERFSAEFPKEGPSILRIQQVVRGDSAAYFCASSPQDNQPQHFGDGTRLSIL.

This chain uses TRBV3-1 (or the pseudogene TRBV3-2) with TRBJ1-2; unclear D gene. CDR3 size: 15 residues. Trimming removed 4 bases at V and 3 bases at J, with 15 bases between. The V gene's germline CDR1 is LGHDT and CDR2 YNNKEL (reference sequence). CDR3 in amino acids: CASSPTPAVYYGYTF. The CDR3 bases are TGTGCCAGCAGCCCGACTCCGGCGGTATACTATGGCTACACCTTC.

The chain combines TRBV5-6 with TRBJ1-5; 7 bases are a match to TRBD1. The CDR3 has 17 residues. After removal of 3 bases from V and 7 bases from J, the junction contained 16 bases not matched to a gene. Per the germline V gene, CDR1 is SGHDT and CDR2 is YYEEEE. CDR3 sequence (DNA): TGTGCCAGCAGCTCGGCTGCCCAGAGAGGGGGCCAGCAGCCCCAGCATTTT. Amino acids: CASSSAAQRGGQQPQHF.

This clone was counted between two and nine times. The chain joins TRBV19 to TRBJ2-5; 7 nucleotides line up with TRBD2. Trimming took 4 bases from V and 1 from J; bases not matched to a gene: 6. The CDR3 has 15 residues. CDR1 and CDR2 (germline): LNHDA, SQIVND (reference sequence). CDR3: CASSTAGLSQETQYF. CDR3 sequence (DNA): TGTGCCAGTAGTACAGCGGGACTGAGCCAAGAGACCCAGTACTTC.

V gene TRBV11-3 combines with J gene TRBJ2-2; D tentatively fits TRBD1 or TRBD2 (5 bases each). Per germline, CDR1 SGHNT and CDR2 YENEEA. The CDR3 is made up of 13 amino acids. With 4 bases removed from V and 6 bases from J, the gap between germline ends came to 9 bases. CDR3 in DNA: TGTGCCAGCAGCTGGGACGGACCCGGGGAGCTGTTTTTT. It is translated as CASSWDGPGELFF.

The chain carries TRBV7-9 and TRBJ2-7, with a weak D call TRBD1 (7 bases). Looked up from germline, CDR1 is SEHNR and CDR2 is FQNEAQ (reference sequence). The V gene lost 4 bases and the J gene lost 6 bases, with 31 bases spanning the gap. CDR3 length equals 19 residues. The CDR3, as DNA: TGTGCCAGCAGCTCTAGCTTCATTTTCCGACAGGGAGGCTCGGGCGAGCAGTACTTC. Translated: CASSSSFIFRQGGSGEQYF.

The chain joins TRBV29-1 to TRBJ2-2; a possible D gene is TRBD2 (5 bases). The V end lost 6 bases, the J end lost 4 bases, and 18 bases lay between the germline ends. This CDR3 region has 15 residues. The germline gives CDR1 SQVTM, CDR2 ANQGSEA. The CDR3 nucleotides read TGCAGCGTGCTTCTAGCCAGGAAGCCCACCGGGGAGCTGTTTTTT. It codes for CSVLLARKPTGELFF.

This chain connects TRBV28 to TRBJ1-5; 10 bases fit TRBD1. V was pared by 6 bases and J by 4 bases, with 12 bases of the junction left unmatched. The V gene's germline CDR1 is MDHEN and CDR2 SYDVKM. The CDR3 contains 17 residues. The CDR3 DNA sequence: TGTGCCAGCAGCCATGGGGGGGGACAGGGGTGGAATCAGCCCCAGCATTTT. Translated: CASSHGGGQGWNQPQHF. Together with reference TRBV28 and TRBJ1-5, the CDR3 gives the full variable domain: DVKVTQSSRYLVKRTGEKVFLECVQDMDHENMFWYRQDPGLGLRLIYFSYDVKMKEKGDIPEGYSVSREKKERFSLILESASTNQTSMYLCASSHGGGQGWNQPQHFGDGTRLSIL.

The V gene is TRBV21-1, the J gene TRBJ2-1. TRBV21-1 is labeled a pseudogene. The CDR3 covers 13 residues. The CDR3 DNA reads TGTGCCAGCAGAGACGGAACCTCCGGGCAGCGGTTCTTC. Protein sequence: CASRDGTSGQRFF.

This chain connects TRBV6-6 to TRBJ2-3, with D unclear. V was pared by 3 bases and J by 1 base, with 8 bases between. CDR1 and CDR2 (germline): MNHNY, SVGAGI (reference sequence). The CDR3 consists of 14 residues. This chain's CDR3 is CASSYSPGTDTQYF. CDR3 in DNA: TGTGCCAGCAGTTATTCCCCGGGCACAGATACGCAGTATTTT.

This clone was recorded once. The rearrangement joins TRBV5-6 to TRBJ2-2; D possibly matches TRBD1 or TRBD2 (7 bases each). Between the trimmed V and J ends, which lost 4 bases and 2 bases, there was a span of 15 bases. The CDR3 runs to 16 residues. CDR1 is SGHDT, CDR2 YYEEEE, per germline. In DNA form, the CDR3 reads TGTGCCAGCAGCCCCAGGGGGGGCTACAACACCGGGGAGCTGTTTTTT. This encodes CASSPRGGYNTGELFF.

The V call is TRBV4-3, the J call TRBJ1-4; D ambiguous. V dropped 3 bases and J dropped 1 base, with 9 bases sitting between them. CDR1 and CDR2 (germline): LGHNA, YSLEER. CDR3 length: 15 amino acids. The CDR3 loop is CASSHAAGTNEKLFF. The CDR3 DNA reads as TGCGCCAGCAGCCACGCTGCGGGAACTAATGAAAAACTGTTTTTT.

The CDR3 region has the DNA TGTGCCAGCTTCTCTACGAACACCGGGGAGCTGTTTTTT. It codes for CASFSTNTGELFF. This sequence joins TRBV19 and TRBJ2-2, with unresolved D. The V and J ends lost 9 bases and 0 bases respectively, with 8 bases between them. Germline loops: CDR1 LNHDA, CDR2 SQIVND (reference sequence). This CDR3 is built from 13 residues.

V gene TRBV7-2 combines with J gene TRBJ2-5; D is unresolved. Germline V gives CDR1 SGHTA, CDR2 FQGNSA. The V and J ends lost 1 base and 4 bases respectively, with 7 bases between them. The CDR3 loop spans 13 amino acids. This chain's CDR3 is CASSLGKRETQYF. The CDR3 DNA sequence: TGTGCCAGCAGCTTAGGGAAGCGAGAGACCCAGTACTTC.

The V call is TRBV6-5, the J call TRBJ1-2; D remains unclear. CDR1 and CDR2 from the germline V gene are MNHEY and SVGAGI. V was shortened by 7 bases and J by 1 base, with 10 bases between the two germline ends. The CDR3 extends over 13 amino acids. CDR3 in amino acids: CASKQQVNYGYTF. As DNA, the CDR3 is TGTGCCAGCAAACAGCAGGTTAACTATGGCTACACCTTC.